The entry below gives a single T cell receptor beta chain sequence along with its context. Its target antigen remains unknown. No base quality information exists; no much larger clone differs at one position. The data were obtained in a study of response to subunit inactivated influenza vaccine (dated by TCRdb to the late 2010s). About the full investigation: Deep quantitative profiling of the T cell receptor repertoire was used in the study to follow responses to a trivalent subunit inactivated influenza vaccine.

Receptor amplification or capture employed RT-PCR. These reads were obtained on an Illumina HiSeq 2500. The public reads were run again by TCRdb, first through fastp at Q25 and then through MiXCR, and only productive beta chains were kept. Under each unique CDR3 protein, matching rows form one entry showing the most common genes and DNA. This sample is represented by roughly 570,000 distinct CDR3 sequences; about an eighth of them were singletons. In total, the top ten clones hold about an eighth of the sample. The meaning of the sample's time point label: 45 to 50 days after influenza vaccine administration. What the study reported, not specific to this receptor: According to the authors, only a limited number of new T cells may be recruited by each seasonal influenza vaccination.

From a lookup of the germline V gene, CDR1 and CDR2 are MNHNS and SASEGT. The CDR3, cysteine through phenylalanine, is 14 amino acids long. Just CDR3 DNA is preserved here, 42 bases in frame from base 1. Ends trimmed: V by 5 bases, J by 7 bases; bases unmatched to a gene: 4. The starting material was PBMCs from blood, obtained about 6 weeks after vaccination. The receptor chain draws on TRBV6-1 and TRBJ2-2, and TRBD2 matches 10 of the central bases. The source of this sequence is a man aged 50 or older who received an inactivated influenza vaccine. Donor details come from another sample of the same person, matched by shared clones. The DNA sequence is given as TGTGCCAGCAGTATAGCGGGGGGTCACGGGGAGCTGTTTTTT. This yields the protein CASSIAGGHGELFF.